This TCR beta chain originates from a study of response to subunit inactivated influenza vaccine. Study-wide findings and caveats: Authors suggested seasonal influenza vaccinations each recruit few new T cells.

Concerning this clonotype itself: The antigen is unknown. Germline is not matched at one junction end, which may reflect a read error.

The V gene's germline CDR1 is DFQATT and CDR2 SNEGSKA (reference sequence). The CDR3 extends over 15 amino acids. TCRdb ran MiXCR on the RT-PCR reads and lists one entry per CDR3 protein. The sample records a few hundred thousand distinct CDR3 sequences, 21% being singletons. The V gene is TRBV20-1, the J gene TRBJ2-3; 12 bases are a match to TRBD2. The source material was PBMCs from blood, sampled 21 months after vaccination. This TCR came from a man in his fifties or sixties who received an inactivated influenza vaccine. In nucleotides, the CDR3 is TGCAGTGCTAGCCCAACTAGCGGGAGGACAGATTCGCAGTATTTT. Protein product: CSASPTSGRTDSQYF.